This T cell receptor beta chain stems from a study of blood T cell repertoires in COVID-19. Study information: Researchers got acute and convalescent COVID-19 samples from the United States, Italy and Spain. PBMCs, B-cell-depleted T cells, or T cells were the source of the cDNA or gDNA that made up the material.

What the recovered Cohort 3 donors had was two negative PCRs, clearance, or symptom resolution. Profiled with immunoSEQ multiplex PCR; TCRdb holds only in-frame clones, not every one. The sample lists approximately 400,000 clones; about 90% were seen once. Sequencing was done on a sample of PBMCs or T cells enriched from blood (not recorded which). The TCR sequence derives from a man aged 30-40 years who had recovered from COVID-19.

The CDR3 loop is CASSGRGTSSQPQHF. CDR3 DNA sequence: TGTGCCAGTAGTGGGAGGGGGACGTCGAGTCAGCCCCAGCATTTT. The chain has TRBV19 and TRBJ1-5, with TRBD1 as a possible D gene (6 bases). Germline assignment: CDR1 LNHDA and CDR2 SQIVND (reference sequence). Between the trimmed V and J ends, which lost 5 bases and 6 bases, there was a span of 17 bases. The CDR3 covers 15 residues.